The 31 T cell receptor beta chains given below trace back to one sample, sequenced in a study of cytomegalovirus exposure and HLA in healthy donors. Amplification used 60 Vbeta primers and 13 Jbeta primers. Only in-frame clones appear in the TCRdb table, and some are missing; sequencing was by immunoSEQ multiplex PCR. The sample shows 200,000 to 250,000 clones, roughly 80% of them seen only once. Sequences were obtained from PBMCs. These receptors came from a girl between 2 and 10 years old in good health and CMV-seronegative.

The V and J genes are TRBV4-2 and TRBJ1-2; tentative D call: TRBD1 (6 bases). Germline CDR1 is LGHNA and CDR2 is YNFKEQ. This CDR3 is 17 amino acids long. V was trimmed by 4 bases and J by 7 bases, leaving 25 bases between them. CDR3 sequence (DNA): TGTGCCAGCAGCCCCCTCTTAGACAGGACGAAATATGGTGGCTACACCTTC. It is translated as CASSPLLDRTKYGGYTF.

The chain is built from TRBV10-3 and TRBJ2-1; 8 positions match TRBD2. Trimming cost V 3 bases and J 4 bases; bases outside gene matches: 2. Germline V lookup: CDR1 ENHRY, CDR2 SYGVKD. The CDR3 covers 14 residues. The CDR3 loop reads CAISEAGAYNEQFF. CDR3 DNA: TGTGCCATCAGTGAAGCGGGGGCATACAATGAGCAGTTCTTC.

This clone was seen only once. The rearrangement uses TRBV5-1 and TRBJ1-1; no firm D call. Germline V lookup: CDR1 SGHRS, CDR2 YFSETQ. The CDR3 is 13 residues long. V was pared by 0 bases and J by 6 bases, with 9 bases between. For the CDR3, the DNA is TGCGCCAGCAGCTTGGGGGCAGACGCTGAAGCTTTCTTT. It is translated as CASSLGADAEAFF. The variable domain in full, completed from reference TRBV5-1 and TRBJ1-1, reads KAGVTQTPRYLIKTRGQQVTLSCSPISGHRSVSWYQQTPGQGLQFLFEYFSETQRNKGNFPGRFSGRQFSNSRSEMNVSTLELGDSALYLCASSLGADAEAFFGQGTRLTVV.

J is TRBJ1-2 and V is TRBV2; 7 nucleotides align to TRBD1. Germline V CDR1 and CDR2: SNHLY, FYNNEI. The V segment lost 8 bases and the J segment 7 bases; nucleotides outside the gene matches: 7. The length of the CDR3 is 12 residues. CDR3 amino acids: CASRDSLGGYTF. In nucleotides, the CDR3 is TGTGCCAGCCGGGACAGCCTGGGTGGCTACACCTTC.

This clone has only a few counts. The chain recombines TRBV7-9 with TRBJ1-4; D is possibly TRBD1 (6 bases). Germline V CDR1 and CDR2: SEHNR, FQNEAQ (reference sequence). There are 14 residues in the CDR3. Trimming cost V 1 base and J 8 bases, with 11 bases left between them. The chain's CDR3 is CASSLDRAQEKLFF. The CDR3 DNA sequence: TGTGCCAGCAGCTTAGACAGGGCCCAGGAAAAACTGTTTTTT.

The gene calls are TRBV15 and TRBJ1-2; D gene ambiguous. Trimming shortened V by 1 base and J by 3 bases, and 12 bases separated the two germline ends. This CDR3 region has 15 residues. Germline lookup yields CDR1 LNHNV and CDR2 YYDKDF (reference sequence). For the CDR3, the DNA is TGTGCCACCAGCAGAGGTAAAGGCGACTACTATGGCTACACCTTC. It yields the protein CATSRGKGDYYGYTF.

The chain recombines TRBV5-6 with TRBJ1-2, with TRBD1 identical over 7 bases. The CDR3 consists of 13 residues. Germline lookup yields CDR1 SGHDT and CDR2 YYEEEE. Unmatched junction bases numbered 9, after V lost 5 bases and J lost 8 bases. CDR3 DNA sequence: TGTGCCAGCAGTCTCAGACAGGGACGGGGCTACACCTTC. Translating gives CASSLRQGRGYTF. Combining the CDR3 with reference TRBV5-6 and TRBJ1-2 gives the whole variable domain DAGVTQSPTHLIKTRGQQVTLRCSPKSGHDTVSWYQQALGQGPQFIFQYYEEEERQRGNFPDRFSGHQFPNYSSELNVNALLLGDSALYLCASSLRQGRGYTFGSGTRLTVV.

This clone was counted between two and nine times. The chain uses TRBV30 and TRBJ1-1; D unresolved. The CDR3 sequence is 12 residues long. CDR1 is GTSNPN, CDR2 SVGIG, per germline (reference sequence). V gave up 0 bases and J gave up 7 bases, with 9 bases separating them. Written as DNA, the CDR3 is TGTGCCTGGAGTGTAGCGGGGTATGAAGCTTTCTTT. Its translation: CAWSVAGYEAFF.

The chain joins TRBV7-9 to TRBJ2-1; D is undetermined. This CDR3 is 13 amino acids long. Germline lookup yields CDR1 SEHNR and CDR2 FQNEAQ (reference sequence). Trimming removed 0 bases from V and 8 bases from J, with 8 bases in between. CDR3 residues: CASSLAQWHEQFF. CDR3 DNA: TGTGCCAGCAGCTTAGCACAGTGGCATGAGCAGTTCTTC.

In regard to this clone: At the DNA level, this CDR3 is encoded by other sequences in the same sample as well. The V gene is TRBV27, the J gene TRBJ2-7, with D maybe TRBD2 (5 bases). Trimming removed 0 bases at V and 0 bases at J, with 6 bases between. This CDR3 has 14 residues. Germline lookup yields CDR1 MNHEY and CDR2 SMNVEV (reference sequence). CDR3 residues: CASSLSGSSYEQYF. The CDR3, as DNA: TGTGCCAGCAGTTTATCGGGGAGCTCCTACGAGCAGTACTTC.

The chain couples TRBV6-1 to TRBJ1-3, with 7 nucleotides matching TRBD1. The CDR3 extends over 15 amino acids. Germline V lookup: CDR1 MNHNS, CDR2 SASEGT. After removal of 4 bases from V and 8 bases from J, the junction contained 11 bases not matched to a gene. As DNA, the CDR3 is TGTGCCAGCAGTGGCTTAACAGGGGATAAAGACACCATATATTTT. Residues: CASSGLTGDKDTIYF.

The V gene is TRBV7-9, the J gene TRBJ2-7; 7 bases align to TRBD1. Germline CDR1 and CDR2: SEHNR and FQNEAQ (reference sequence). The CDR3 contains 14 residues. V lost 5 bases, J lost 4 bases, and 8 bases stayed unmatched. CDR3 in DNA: TGTGCCAGCAGCGCCGTAGACAGGGTTTACGAGCAGTACTTC. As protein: CASSAVDRVYEQYF.

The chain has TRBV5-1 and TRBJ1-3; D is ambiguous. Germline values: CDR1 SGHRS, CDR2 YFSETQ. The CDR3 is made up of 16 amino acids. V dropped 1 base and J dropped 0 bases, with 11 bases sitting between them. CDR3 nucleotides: TGCGCCAGCAGCTTGTACCCAGGCCGCTCTGGAAACACCATATATTTT. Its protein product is CASSLYPGRSGNTIYF.

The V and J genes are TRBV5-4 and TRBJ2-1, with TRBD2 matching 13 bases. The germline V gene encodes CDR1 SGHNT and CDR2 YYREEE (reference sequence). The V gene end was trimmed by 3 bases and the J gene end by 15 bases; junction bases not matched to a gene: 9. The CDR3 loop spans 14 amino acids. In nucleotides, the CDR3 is TGTGCCAGCAGCTCCTATCGACTAGCGGGAGGCCGGTTCTTC. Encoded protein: CASSSYRLAGGRFF.

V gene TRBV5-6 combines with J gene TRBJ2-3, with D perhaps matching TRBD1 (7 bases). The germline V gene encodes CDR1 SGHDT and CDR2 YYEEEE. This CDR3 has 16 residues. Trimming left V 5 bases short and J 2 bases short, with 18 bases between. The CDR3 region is CASSPIGGQNTDTQYF. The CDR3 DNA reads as TGTGCCAGCAGTCCTATCGGGGGACAGAACACAGATACGCAGTATTTT.

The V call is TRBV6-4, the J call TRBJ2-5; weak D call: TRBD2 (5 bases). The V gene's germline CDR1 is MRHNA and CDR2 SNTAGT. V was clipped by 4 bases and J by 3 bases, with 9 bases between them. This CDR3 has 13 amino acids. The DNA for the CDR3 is TGTGCCAGCAGTGCGGGATTAGAAGAGACCCAGTACTTC. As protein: CASSAGLEETQYF.

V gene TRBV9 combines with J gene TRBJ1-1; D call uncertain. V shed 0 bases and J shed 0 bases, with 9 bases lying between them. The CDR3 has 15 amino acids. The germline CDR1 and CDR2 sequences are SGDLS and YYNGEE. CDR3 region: CASSVVEALNTEAFF. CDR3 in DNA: TGTGCCAGCAGCGTAGTCGAGGCTTTGAACACTGAAGCTTTCTTT. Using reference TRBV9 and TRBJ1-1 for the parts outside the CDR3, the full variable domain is DSGVTQTPKHLITATGQRVTLRCSPRSGDLSVYWYQQSLDQGLQFLIQYYNGEERAKGNILERFSAQQFPDLHSELNLSSLELGDSALYFCASSVVEALNTEAFFGQGTRLTVV.

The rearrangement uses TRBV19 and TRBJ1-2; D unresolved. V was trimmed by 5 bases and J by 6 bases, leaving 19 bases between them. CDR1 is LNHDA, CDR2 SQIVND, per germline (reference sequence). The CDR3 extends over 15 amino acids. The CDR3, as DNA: TGTGCCAGTAGTCCCCACCAGGCGACGGGGAATGGCTACACCTTC. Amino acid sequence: CASSPHQATGNGYTF.

The CDR3 sequence is CASRIVSGRTGELFF. The CDR3 region has the DNA TGTGCCAGCCGCATAGTTAGCGGCCGGACCGGGGAGCTGTTTTTT. The chain couples TRBV2 to TRBJ2-2, with D perhaps matching TRBD2 (6 bases). The CDR3 extends over 15 amino acids. Trimming removed 8 bases at V and 5 bases at J, with 18 bases between. Germline V lookup: CDR1 SNHLY, CDR2 FYNNEI.

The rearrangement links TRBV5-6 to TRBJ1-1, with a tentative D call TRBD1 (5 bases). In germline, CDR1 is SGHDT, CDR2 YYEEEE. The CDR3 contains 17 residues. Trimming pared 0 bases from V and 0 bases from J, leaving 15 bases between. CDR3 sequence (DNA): TGTGCCAGCAGCTTGGGGCAGGGTTGGGGCATGAACACTGAAGCTTTCTTT. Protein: CASSLGQGWGMNTEAFF.

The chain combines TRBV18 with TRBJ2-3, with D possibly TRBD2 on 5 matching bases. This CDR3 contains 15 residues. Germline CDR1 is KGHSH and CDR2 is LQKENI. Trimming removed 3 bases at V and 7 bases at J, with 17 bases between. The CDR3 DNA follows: TGTGCCAGCTCACCCCCCCGGGGTCGGAGGCATACGCAGTATTTT. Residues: CASSPPRGRRHTQYF.

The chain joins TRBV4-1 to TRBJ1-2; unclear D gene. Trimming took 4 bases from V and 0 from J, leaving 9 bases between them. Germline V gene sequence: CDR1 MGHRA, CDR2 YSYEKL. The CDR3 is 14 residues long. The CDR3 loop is CASSLIASNYGYTF. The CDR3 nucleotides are TGCGCCAGCAGCCTTATAGCCTCTAACTATGGCTACACCTTC.

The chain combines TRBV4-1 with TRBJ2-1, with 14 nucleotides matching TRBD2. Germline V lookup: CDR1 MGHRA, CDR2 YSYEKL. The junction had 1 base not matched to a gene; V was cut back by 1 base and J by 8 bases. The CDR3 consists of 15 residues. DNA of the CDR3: TGCGCCAGCAGCCAAGGACTAGCGGGAGGGTATGAGCAGTTCTTC. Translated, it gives CASSQGLAGGYEQFF.

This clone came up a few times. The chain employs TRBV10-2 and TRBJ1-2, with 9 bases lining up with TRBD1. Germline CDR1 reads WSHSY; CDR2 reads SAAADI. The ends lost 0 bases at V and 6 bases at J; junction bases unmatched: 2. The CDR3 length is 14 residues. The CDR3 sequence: CASSESNRGHGYTF. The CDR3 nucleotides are TGCGCCAGCAGTGAGTCGAACAGGGGGCATGGCTACACCTTC.

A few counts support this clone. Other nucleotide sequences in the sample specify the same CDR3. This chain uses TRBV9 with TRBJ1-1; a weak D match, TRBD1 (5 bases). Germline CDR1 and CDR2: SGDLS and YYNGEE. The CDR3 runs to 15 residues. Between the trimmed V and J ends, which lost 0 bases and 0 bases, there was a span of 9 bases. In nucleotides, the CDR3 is TGTGCCAGCAGCGTAGGGGGGAGGATGAACACTGAAGCTTTCTTT. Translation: CASSVGGRMNTEAFF.

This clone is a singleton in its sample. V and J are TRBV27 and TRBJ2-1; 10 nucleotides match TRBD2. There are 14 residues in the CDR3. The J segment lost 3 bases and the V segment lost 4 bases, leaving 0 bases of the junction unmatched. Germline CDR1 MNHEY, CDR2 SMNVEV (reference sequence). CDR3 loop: CASSSSGSYNEQFF. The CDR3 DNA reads TGTGCCAGCAGTTCTAGCGGGAGCTACAATGAGCAGTTCTTC.

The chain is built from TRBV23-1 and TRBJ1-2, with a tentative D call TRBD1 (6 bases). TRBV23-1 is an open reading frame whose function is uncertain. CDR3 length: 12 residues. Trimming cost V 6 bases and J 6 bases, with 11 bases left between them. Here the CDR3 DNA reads TGCGCCAGCAGACCAACAGGGAATGGCTACACCTTC. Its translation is CASRPTGNGYTF.

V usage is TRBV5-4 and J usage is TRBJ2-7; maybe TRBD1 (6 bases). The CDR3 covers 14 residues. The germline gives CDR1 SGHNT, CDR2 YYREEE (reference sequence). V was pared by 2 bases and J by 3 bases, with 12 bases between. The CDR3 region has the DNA TGTGCCAGCAGCTTTAACACAGGGAACTACGAGCAGTACTTC. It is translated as CASSFNTGNYEQYF.

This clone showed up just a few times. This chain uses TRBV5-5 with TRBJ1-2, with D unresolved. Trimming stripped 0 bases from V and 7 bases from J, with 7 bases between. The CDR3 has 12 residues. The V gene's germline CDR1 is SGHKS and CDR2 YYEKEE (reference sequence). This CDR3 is CASSLDRAGYTF. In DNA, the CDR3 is TGTGCCAGCAGCTTGGACAGAGCTGGCTACACCTTC.

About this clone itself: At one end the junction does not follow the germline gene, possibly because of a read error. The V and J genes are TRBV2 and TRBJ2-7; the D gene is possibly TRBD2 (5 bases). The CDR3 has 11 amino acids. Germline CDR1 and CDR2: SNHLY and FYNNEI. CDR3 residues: CASSVLTMLSF. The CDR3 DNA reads TGTGCCAGCAGTGTGTTGACTATGTTGTCCTTC.

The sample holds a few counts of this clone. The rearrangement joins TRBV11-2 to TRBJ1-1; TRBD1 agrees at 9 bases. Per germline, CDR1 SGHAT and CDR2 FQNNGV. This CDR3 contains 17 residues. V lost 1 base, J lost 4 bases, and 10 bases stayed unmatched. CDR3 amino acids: CASSLVGDRELTTEAFF. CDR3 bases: TGTGCCAGCAGCTTAGTGGGGGACAGGGAGCTTACCACTGAAGCTTTCTTT.